Listed below are T cell receptor beta chains from one sample, sequenced in a study of shared clonotypes between healthy human individuals. Profiling relied on immunoSEQ multiplex PCR, and the TCRdb table lists in-frame clones only, not all of them. Seen here are some 1,400,000 clones, 96% observed once, and the top ten hold more than 0.9%. Material for sequencing was naive CD4+ T cells sorted from blood. All receptors come from a young man in good health. CDR3s include the opening cysteine and the closing phenylalanine or tryptophan. The D gene is left open where the match is weak. Not all rows give a size; the values are once, few, many and, for expanded clones, a class.

NA	TRBV18	TRBJ1-4	NA	CASSPPGGAREKLFF	TGTGCCAGCTCACCGCCGGGGGGGGCACGCGAAAAACTGTTTTTT
NA	TRBV2	TRBJ2-3	NA	CASSEARGRTLSDTQYF	TGTGCCAGCAGTGAAGCGAGGGGACGGACCCTATCAGATACGCAGTATTTT
NA	TRBV5-1	TRBJ1-3	NA	CASSLDSGNTIYF	TGCGCCAGCAGCTTGGACTCTGGAAACACCATATATTTT
NA	TRBV9	TRBJ2-3	NA	CASSGGVDTQYF	TGTGCCAGCAGCGGCGGAGTAGATACGCAGTATTTT
few	TRBV6-5	TRBJ1-5	NA	CASRGKGVNQPQHF	TGTGCCAGCAGGGGAAAGGGGGTTAATCAGCCCCAGCATTTT
NA	TRBV12-5	TRBJ1-3	TRBD1	CASGYFPPGTDGNTIYF	TGTGCTAGTGGTTATTTTCCCCCCGGGACAGATGGAAACACCATATATTTT
NA	TRBV5-1	TRBJ2-5	NA	CASSLVGYPGETQYF	TGCGCCAGCAGCTTGGTCGGTTACCCTGGGGAGACCCAGTACTTC
NA	TRBV5-6	TRBJ2-1	NA	CASSSNPSLPNEQFF	TGTGCCAGCAGCTCGAACCCTTCCCTTCCCAATGAGCAGTTCTTC
NA	TRBV7-9	TRBJ2-1	TRBD1	CASSLWGQGPNEQFF	TGTGCCAGCAGCTTATGGGGACAGGGGCCCAATGAGCAGTTCTTC
NA	TRBV18	TRBJ1-1	NA	CASSPIAGADTEAFF	TGTGCCAGCTCACCCATAGCCGGAGCGGATACTGAAGCTTTCTTT
NA	TRBV2	TRBJ2-5	NA	CASSDSGDETQYF	TGTGCCAGCAGTGACTCGGGAGACGAAACCCAGTACTTC
NA	TRBV4-1	TRBJ1-1	NA	CASSQVGARTEAFF	TGCGCCAGCAGCCAAGTTGGGGCTCGGACTGAAGCTTTCTTT
NA	TRBV29-1	TRBJ1-4	NA	CSAWTATNEKLFF	TGCAGCGCTTGGACAGCAACTAATGAAAAACTGTTTTTT
NA	TRBV28	TRBJ2-5	TRBD2	CASSKTSVQETQYF	TGTGCCAGCAGTAAAACTAGCGTACAAGAGACCCAGTACTTC
NA	TRBV18	TRBJ2-3	NA	CASALGVSTDTQYF	TGTGCCAGCGCGCTAGGGGTGAGCACAGATACGCAGTATTTT
NA	TRBV20-1	TRBJ2-5	NA	CSASGQETQYF	TGCAGTGCTAGCGGTCAAGAGACCCAGTACTTC
NA	TRBV7-9	TRBJ1-1	NA	CASSLVGANTEAFF	TGTGCCAGCAGCTTAGTAGGAGCGAACACTGAAGCTTTCTTT
NA	TRBV11-2	TRBJ1-1	NA	CASSLVLVGTEAFF	TGTGCCAGCAGCTTAGTACTGGTTGGGACTGAAGCTTTCTTT
NA	TRBV19	TRBJ2-3	NA	CASSYTDTQYF	TGTGCCAGTAGTTACACAGATACGCAGTATTTT
NA	TRBV6-6	TRBJ1-4	NA	CASSWRIGEKLFF	TGTGCCAGCAGTTGGAGGATTGGGGAAAAACTGTTTTTT
NA	TRBV2	TRBJ2-7	NA	CASSPGVTYEQYF	TGTGCCAGCAGTCCAGGGGTTACCTACGAGCAGTACTTC
NA	TRBV7-6	TRBJ2-1	NA	CASSLGTSVTYNEQFF	TGTGCCAGCAGCTTAGGGACCTCAGTTACCTACAATGAGCAGTTCTTC
NA	TRBV9	TRBJ2-5	TRBD1	CASSAQQGARETQYF	TGTGCCAGCAGCGCACAACAGGGGGCTCGGGAGACCCAGTACTTC
NA	TRBV6-5	TRBJ2-3	NA	CASSSSRGGTDTQYF	TGTGCCAGCAGTTCCTCTAGGGGTGGTACAGATACGCAGTATTTT
once	TRBV10-2	TRBJ2-1	NA	CASSEKPPSGVF	TGCGCCAGCAGCGAAAAACCCCCTTCGGGAGTCTTC
NA	TRBV14	TRBJ2-1	NA	CASSPRQPRYNEQFF	TGTGCCAGCAGCCCTCGACAGCCCCGATACAATGAGCAGTTCTTC
NA	TRBV10-1	TRBJ2-4	NA	CASSEDLSAKNIQYF	TGCGCCAGCAGTGAAGACCTATCAGCCAAAAACATTCAGTACTTC
NA	TRBV18	TRBJ2-2	TRBD1	CASSPRDRYTGELFF	TGTGCCAGCTCACCCCGGGACAGATACACCGGGGAGCTGTTTTTT
NA	TRBV7-8	TRBJ1-3	NA	CASSLWGANTIYF	TGTGCCAGCAGCTTATGGGGGGCAAACACCATATATTTT
NA	TRBV7-9	TRBJ2-3	NA	CASSPGFQADTQYF	TGTGCCAGCAGCCCCGGATTTCAGGCAGATACGCAGTATTTT
NA	TRBV25-1	TRBJ2-3	NA	CASSELEGEGTDTQYF	TGTGCCAGCAGTGAATTGGAGGGGGAGGGCACAGATACGCAGTATTTT
NA	TRBV25-1	TRBJ2-5	NA	CANTGVRETQYF	TGTGCCAACACGGGAGTTCGAGAGACCCAGTACTTC
NA	TRBV4-3	TRBJ1-2	NA	CASSQERGNYGYTF	TGCGCCAGCAGCCAAGAAAGGGGGAACTATGGCTACACCTTC
NA	TRBV7-6	TRBJ2-3	TRBD2	CASSLNSPGGYPDTQYF	TGTGCCAGCAGCTTAAATTCGCCGGGAGGATATCCAGATACGCAGTATTTT
NA	TRBV27	TRBJ2-7	TRBD1	CASSRRWQGAYEQYF	TGTGCCAGCAGTCGGCGATGGCAGGGGGCCTACGAGCAGTACTTC
once	TRBV27	TRBJ2-1	TRBD1	CASSTYSGTGRYNEQFF	TGTGCCAGCAGTACGTACTCCGGGACAGGGAGATACAATGAGCAGTTCTTC
NA	TRBV15	TRBJ2-7	TRBD1	CATSGTGTGGSYEQYF	TGTGCCACCAGCGGCACCGGGACAGGGGGCTCCTACGAGCAGTACTTC
NA	TRBV5-1	TRBJ2-3	TRBD2	CASSTVAGDTDTQYF	TGCGCCAGCAGCACAGTAGCGGGGGATACAGATACGCAGTATTTT
NA	TRBV7-2	TRBJ2-3	TRBD2	CASSFHGLAGVNTDTQYF	TGTGCCAGCAGCTTTCATGGACTAGCGGGAGTGAACACAGATACGCAGTATTTT
NA	TRBV19	TRBJ1-1	NA	CASSIATGMNTEAFF	TGTGCCAGTAGTATCGCGACAGGCATGAACACTGAAGCTTTCTTT
NA	TRBV5-4	TRBJ2-1	TRBD2	CASSFLIAGKSYNEQFF	TGTGCCAGCAGCTTTCTGATAGCGGGCAAATCCTACAATGAGCAGTTCTTC
NA	TRBV7-2	TRBJ2-7	NA	CASSLGDSRQDSHYF	TGTGCCAGCAGCTTAGGGGACTCTCGGCAGGACAGTCATTACTTC
NA	TRBV5-1	TRBJ2-2	NA	CASSPFGVLRLANTGELFF	TGCGCCAGCAGCCCGTTTGGGGTGCTTAGGCTGGCGAACACCGGGGAGCTGTTTTTT
NA	TRBV27	TRBJ2-1	TRBD2	CASSLWGLAGGPPHNEQFF	TGTGCCAGCAGTTTATGGGGACTAGCGGGAGGGCCCCCCCACAATGAGCAGTTCTTC
few	TRBV6-5	TRBJ2-7	TRBD1	CASSAGTGISYEQYF	TGTGCCAGCAGCGCCGGGACAGGGATATCCTACGAGCAGTACTTC
once	TRBV27	TRBJ1-1	NA	CASSWVEGGTEAFF	TGTGCCAGCAGTTGGGTTGAGGGGGGCACTGAAGCTTTCTTT
NA	TRBV9	TRBJ2-5	TRBD1	CASSALGTEETQYF	TGTGCCAGCAGCGCCCTCGGGACAGAAGAGACCCAGTACTTC
once	TRBV28	TRBJ2-1	NA	CASSFQDGNEQFF	TGTGCCAGCAGTTTCCAAGATGGTAATGAGCAGTTCTTC
NA	TRBV30	TRBJ1-4	NA	CAWTAGSEKLFF	TGTGCCTGGACAGCAGGTAGTGAAAAACTGTTTTTT
NA	TRBV7-8	TRBJ2-7	TRBD1	CASSKQGLGSYEQYF	TGTGCCAGCAGCAAACAGGGGTTAGGCTCCTACGAGCAGTACTTC
once	TRBV30	TRBJ2-5	TRBD2	CAWSGLAGVIQETQYF	TGTGCCTGGAGTGGACTAGCGGGAGTTATACAAGAGACCCAGTACTTC
NA	TRBV2	TRBJ2-1	NA	CASISPGNGNEQFF	TGTGCCAGCATCTCCCCGGGCAACGGCAATGAGCAGTTCTTC
NA	TRBV10-2	TRBJ2-2	NA	CASRKQNTGELFF	TGCGCCAGCAGGAAGCAGAACACCGGGGAGCTGTTTTTT
NA	TRBV7-6	TRBJ2-2	NA	CASSLVVGSDTGELFF	TGTGCCAGCAGCTTAGTTGTCGGGAGCGACACCGGGGAGCTGTTTTTT
NA	TRBV28	TRBJ2-5	NA	CASSPGLKETQYF	TGTGCCAGCAGTCCGGGACTTAAGGAGACCCAGTACTTC